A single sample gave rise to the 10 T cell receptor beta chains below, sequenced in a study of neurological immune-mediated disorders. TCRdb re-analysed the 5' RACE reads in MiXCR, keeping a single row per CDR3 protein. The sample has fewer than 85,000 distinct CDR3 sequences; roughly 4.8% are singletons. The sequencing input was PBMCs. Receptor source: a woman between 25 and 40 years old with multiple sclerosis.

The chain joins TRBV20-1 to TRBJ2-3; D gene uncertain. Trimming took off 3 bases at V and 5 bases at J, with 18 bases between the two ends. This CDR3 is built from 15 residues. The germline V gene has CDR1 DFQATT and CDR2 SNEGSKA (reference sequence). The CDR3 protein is CSASTGRLQGDTQYF. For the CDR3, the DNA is TGCAGTGCTAGTACCGGGCGGCTCCAAGGAGATACGCAGTATTTT.

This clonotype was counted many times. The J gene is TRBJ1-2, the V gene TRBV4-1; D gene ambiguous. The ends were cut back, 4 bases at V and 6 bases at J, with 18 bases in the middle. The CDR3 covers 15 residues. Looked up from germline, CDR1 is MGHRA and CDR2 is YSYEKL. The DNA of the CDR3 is TGCGCCAGCAGCCGTCCTTGGTGGGGATCGCATGGCTACACCTTC. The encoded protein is CASSRPWWGSHGYTF.

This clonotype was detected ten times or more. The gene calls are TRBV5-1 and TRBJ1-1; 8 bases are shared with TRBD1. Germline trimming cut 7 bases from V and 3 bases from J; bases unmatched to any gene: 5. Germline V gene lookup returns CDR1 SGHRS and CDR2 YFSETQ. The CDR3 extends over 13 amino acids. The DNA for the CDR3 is TGCGCCAGCGTCGGACAGGGAGACACTGAAGCTTTCTTT. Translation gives CASVGQGDTEAFF.

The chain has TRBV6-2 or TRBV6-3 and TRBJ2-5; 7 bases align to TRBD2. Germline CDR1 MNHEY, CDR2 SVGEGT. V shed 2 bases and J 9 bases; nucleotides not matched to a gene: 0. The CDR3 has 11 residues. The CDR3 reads CASSYGGAQYF. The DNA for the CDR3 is TGTGCCAGCAGTTACGGGGGGGCCCAGTACTTC.

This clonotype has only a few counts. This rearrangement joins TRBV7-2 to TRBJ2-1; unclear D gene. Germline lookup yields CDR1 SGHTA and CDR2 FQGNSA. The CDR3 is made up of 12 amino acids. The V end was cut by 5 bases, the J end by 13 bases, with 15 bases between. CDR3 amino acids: CASSVPWGSQFF. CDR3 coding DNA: TGTGCCAGCAGCGTTCCTTGGGGTTCCCAGTTCTTC.

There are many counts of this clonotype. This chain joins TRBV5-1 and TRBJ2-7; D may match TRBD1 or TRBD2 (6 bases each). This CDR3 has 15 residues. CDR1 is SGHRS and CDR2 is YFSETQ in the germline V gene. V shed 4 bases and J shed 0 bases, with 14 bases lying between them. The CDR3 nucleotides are TGCGCCAGCAGCACCTTGGGGGGCAGCTCCTACGAGCAGTACTTC. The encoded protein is CASSTLGGSSYEQYF.

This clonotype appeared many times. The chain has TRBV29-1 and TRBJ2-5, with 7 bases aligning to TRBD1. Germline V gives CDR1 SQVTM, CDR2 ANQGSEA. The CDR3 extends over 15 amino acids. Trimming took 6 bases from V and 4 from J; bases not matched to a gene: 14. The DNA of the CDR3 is TGCAGCGTCCGTCTCGGATCCGACAGGGCAGAGACCCAGTACTTC. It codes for CSVRLGSDRAETQYF.

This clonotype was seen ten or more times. The CDR3 spells CASSVAWDSDSYNEQFF. CDR3 nucleotide sequence: TGCGCCAGCAGCGTAGCCTGGGACAGTGACTCCTACAATGAGCAGTTCTTC. V is TRBV5-1 and J is TRBJ2-1; 7 nucleotides match TRBD1. J was trimmed by 0 bases and V by 4 bases; bases with no gene match: 10. The germline gives CDR1 SGHRS, CDR2 YFSETQ. This CDR3 comprises 17 residues.

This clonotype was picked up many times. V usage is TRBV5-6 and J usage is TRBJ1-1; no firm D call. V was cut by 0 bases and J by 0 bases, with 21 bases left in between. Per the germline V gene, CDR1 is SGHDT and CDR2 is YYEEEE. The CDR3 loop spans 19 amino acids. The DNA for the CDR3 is TGTGCCAGCAGCTTGGACTCCCCTTACCCAGGAACGATGAACACTGAAGCTTTCTTT. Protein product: CASSLDSPYPGTMNTEAFF.

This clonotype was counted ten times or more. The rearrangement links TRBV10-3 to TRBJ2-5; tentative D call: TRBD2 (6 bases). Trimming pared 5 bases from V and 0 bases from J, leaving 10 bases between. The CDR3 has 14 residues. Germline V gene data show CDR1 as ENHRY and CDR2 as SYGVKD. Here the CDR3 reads CAISSAGYQETQYF. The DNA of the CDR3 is TGTGCCATCAGTTCCGCGGGGTACCAAGAGACCCAGTACTTC.